One sample yielded the 26 T cell receptor beta chains listed below, sequenced in a study of cytomegalovirus exposure and HLA in healthy donors. 13 Jbeta primers and 60 Vbeta primers were used for the PCR. The table came from immunoSEQ multiplex PCR; TCRdb's copy has only in-frame clones and leaves some out. The top ten hold 2.5% to 3% of the sample, which has under 60,000 clones, approximately 82% seen once. Sequenced material: PBMCs. The origin of the receptors is a man in his fifties in good health and CMV-seronegative.

The chain couples TRBV6-5 to TRBJ2-3, with 10 bases aligning to TRBD1. The CDR3 contains 15 residues. Germline CDR1 and CDR2: MNHEY and SVGAGI. Germline trimming cut 0 bases from V and 4 bases from J; bases unmatched to any gene: 1. Here the CDR3 reads CASSYSGTGADTQYF. DNA of the CDR3: TGTGCCAGCAGTTACTCCGGGACAGGGGCAGATACGCAGTATTTT.

This clone was recorded only once. The J gene is TRBJ1-1, the V gene TRBV5-1; weak D call: TRBD1 (6 bases). The length of the CDR3 is 14 residues. Germline V CDR1 and CDR2: SGHRS, YFSETQ. Trimming shortened V by 5 bases and J by 0 bases, and 11 bases separated the two germline ends. As DNA, the CDR3 is TGCGCCAGCAGTCCCGGGACATTGAACACTGAAGCTTTCTTT. It encodes CASSPGTLNTEAFF.

In its sample, this clone was seen once. The chain employs TRBV5-1 and TRBJ2-5; D perhaps matches TRBD1 (7 bases). The J call may be wrong; the DNA end is better matched by TRBJ2-7. Looked up from germline, CDR1 is SGHRS and CDR2 is YFSETQ. The CDR3 is made up of 14 amino acids. CDR3 in DNA: TGCGCCACCAGAGTCAGGGGGGCGGCAGACGAGCAGTACTTC. It translates to CATRVRGAADEQYF.

The rearrangement uses TRBV5-1 and TRBJ1-4; no clear D. V was clipped by 4 bases and J by 0 bases, with 7 bases between them. The CDR3 totals 14 residues. Per the germline V gene, CDR1 is SGHRS and CDR2 is YFSETQ. This chain's CDR3 is CASSELATNEKLFF. The CDR3 DNA reads TGCGCCAGCAGCGAGCTGGCAACTAATGAAAAACTGTTTTTT.

V usage is TRBV11-2 and J usage is TRBJ2-2, with TRBD1 matching 12 bases. Per the germline V gene, CDR1 is SGHAT and CDR2 is FQNNGV. After removal of 3 bases from V and 5 bases from J, the junction contained 4 bases not matched to a gene. The CDR3 has 16 residues. The CDR3, as DNA: TGTGCCAGCAGCTTGCGGGACAGGGGGCAAACCGGGGAGCTGTTTTTT. Translation gives CASSLRDRGQTGELFF.

This sequence joins TRBV7-9 and TRBJ1-6, with 8 bases fitting TRBD1. The CDR3 loop spans 17 amino acids. Germline trimming cut 4 bases from V and 8 bases from J; bases unmatched to any gene: 13. Germline V gene sequence: CDR1 SEHNR, CDR2 FQNEAQ (reference sequence). The CDR3 region is CASSSRTGPNGDSPLHF. As DNA, the CDR3 is TGTGCCAGCAGCTCCAGGACAGGGCCTAATGGGGATTCACCCCTCCACTTT.

The chain has TRBV6-1 and TRBJ2-2; maybe TRBD2 (7 bases). The CDR3 is 15 residues long. Germline CDR1 reads MNHNS; CDR2 reads SASEGT. Deletions cut 6 bases from V and 6 bases from J, with 17 bases between. The CDR3 DNA reads TGTGCCAGCAGCCAATGGGGGGGCGCCCCCGGGGAGCTGTTTTTT. Translating it yields CASSQWGGAPGELFF.

This clone was seen more than once but under ten times. The chain joins TRBV5-1 to TRBJ1-4, with no clear D. The CDR3 consists of 19 residues. CDR1 is SGHRS, CDR2 YFSETQ, per germline. V was trimmed by 1 base and J by 7 bases, leaving 26 bases between them. The CDR3 DNA is TGCGCCAGCAGCTTGAATTACGCATCTAACAGTCTCAAAGGTGAAAAACTGTTTTTT. The encoded protein is CASSLNYASNSLKGEKLFF.

This chain links TRBV6-1 with TRBJ2-7, with D possibly TRBD1 on 5 matching bases. Trimming shortened V by 9 bases and J by 5 bases, and 14 bases separated the two germline ends. Per the germline V gene, CDR1 is MNHNS and CDR2 is SASEGT. This CDR3 spans 12 amino acids. The CDR3 DNA sequence: TGTGCCAGTATGACAGCGAGCCACGAGCAGTACTTC. Translating it yields CASMTASHEQYF.

The genes are TRBV13 and TRBJ2-7, with 7 bases matching TRBD2. Germline V gene data show CDR1 as PRHDT and CDR2 as FYEKMQ (reference sequence). The CDR3 loop spans 17 amino acids. After removal of 5 bases from V and 3 bases from J, the junction contained 16 bases not matched to a gene. Here the CDR3 reads CASSGRGSGALIYEQYF. CDR3 bases: TGTGCCAGCAGCGGACGCGGGAGCGGGGCCCTTATCTACGAGCAGTACTTC.

The rearrangement uses TRBV14 and TRBJ2-7, with no clear D. Germline lookup yields CDR1 SGHDN and CDR2 FVKESK. There are 14 residues in the CDR3. The V and J ends lost 1 base and 0 bases respectively, with 7 bases between them. The CDR3 region has the DNA TGTGCCAGCAGCCAAGGTAGAAACTCCTACGAGCAGTACTTC. This codes for CASSQGRNSYEQYF. The variable domain in full, with the rest retrieved from reference TRBV14 and TRBJ2-7, is EAGVTQFPSHSVIEKGQTVTLRCDPISGHDNLYWYRRVMGKEIKFLLHFVKESKQDESGMPNNRFLAERTGGTYSTLKVQPAELEDSGVYFCASSQGRNSYEQYFGPGTRLTVT.

V gene TRBV6-5 combines with J gene TRBJ2-3, with D possibly being TRBD2 (5 bases). In germline, CDR1 is MNHEY, CDR2 SVGAGI. CDR3 length: 16 residues. Trimming pared 2 bases from V and 1 base from J, leaving 13 bases between. CDR3 in amino acids: CASSYDRRSGTDTQYF. The CDR3 DNA follows: TGTGCCAGCAGTTACGATCGGCGTAGCGGCACAGATACGCAGTATTTT.

V usage is TRBV11-3 and J usage is TRBJ2-7, with D perhaps TRBD2 (6 bases). Germline assignment: CDR1 SGHNT and CDR2 YENEEA. Trimming pared 8 bases from V and 2 bases from J, leaving 13 bases between. The CDR3 extends over 13 amino acids. The CDR3 here is CASRGNSPYEQYF. The CDR3 nucleotides read TGTGCCAGCCGGGGGAACTCTCCCTACGAGCAGTACTTC.

This rearrangement joins TRBV5-1 to TRBJ2-7; TRBD1 is a possible D gene (6 bases). This CDR3 is 13 amino acids long. The V and J ends lost 2 bases and 5 bases respectively, with 11 bases between them. Germline CDR1 SGHRS, CDR2 YFSETQ. CDR3 sequence reads: CASSFPGVNEQYF. CDR3 in DNA: TGCGCCAGCAGCTTCCCAGGGGTCAACGAGCAGTACTTC.

The V and J genes are TRBV15 and TRBJ2-2; the match to TRBD2 covers 9 bases. Per germline, CDR1 LNHNV and CDR2 YYDKDF (reference sequence). The CDR3 runs to 15 residues. Germline trimming cut 2 bases from V and 3 bases from J; bases unmatched to any gene: 1. DNA of the CDR3: TGTGCCACCAGCAGAAAGCGGGGGGACACCGGGGAGCTGTTTTTT. Translating it yields CATSRKRGDTGELFF.

The J gene is TRBJ2-1, the V gene TRBV7-9, with 8 bases aligning to TRBD2. With V trimmed by 3 bases and J by 3 bases, 13 bases remained unmatched. CDR1 and CDR2 from the germline V gene are SEHNR and FQNEAQ (reference sequence). This CDR3 contains 18 residues. CDR3: CASSFPETSVIYYNEQFF. CDR3 bases: TGTGCCAGCAGCTTTCCCGAGACTAGCGTTATATACTACAATGAGCAGTTCTTC. Drawing the rest from reference TRBV7-9 and TRBJ2-1, the complete variable domain is DTGVSQNPRHKITKRGQNVTFRCDPISEHNRLYWYRQTLGQGPEFLTYFQNEAQLEKSRLLSDRFSAERPKGSFSTLEIQRTEQGDSAMYLCASSFPETSVIYYNEQFFGPGTRLTVL.

This chain links TRBV7-9 with TRBJ1-6; tentative D call: TRBD1 (5 bases). The CDR3 loop spans 17 amino acids. Trimming took off 5 bases at V and 6 bases at J, with 20 bases between the two ends. Germline V gene sequence: CDR1 SEHNR, CDR2 FQNEAQ (reference sequence). As DNA, the CDR3 is TGTGCCAGCAGCCTCCCGTTAGGGGTAGGGGTTAATTCACCCCTCCACTTT. It codes for CASSLPLGVGVNSPLHF.

This clone was observed a few times. V is TRBV27 and J is TRBJ1-2, with D hard to call. The CDR3 covers 13 residues. Germline lookup yields CDR1 MNHEY and CDR2 SMNVEV (reference sequence). Trimming took off 4 bases at V and 3 bases at J, with 9 bases between the two ends. CDR3 coding DNA: TGTGCCAGCAGTTCCCTCTCCTACTATGGCTACACCTTC. It codes for CASSSLSYYGYTF.

The CDR3 nucleotides read TGTGCCAGCAGTAACAGGCTCGGGGAGCTGTTTTTT. Protein: CASSNRLGELFF. The gene calls are TRBV28 and TRBJ2-2; D might be TRBD1 (5 bases). The V end was cut by 5 bases, the J end by 7 bases, with 8 bases between. Germline V gene sequence: CDR1 MDHEN, CDR2 SYDVKM. The CDR3 consists of 12 residues.

The V and J genes are TRBV7-9 and TRBJ1-5, with 10 bases aligning to TRBD1. From germline, CDR1 is SEHNR and CDR2 FQNEAQ (reference sequence). The J segment lost 7 bases and the V segment lost 4 bases, leaving 4 bases of the junction unmatched. The CDR3 runs 14 residues. Here the CDR3 DNA reads TGTGCCAGCAGCTCGACAGGGGGCGAACAGCCCCAGCATTTT. Translation gives CASSSTGGEQPQHF.

The chain links TRBV6-1 to TRBJ2-3, with D possibly matching TRBD2 (6 bases). The CDR3 contains 17 residues. Germline V CDR1 and CDR2: MNHNS, SASEGT. The V end was cut by 0 bases, the J end by 2 bases, with 15 bases between. The CDR3 DNA follows: TGTGCCAGCAGTGAAGCGCTCGGGCGGGGCAACACAGATACGCAGTATTTT. It encodes CASSEALGRGNTDTQYF.

The V gene is TRBV28, the J gene TRBJ1-1, with D possibly matching TRBD1 (5 bases). V was clipped by 0 bases and J by 0 bases, with 8 bases between them. The CDR3 sequence is 15 residues long. Germline V gives CDR1 MDHEN, CDR2 SYDVKM. The CDR3 DNA is TGTGCCAGCAGTTTATGGACAGATTTGAACACTGAAGCTTTCTTT. It is translated as CASSLWTDLNTEAFF. Full variable domain (outside the CDR3, taken from reference TRBV28 and TRBJ1-1): DVKVTQSSRYLVKRTGEKVFLECVQDMDHENMFWYRQDPGLGLRLIYFSYDVKMKEKGDIPEGYSVSREKKERFSLILESASTNQTSMYLCASSLWTDLNTEAFFGQGTRLTVV.

The DNA of the CDR3 is TGTGCCAGCAGCTTAGGGTTGGTGGGACAGGGGAATGAAAAACTGTTTTTT. It translates to CASSLGLVGQGNEKLFF. The chain recombines TRBV7-8 with TRBJ1-4, with 10 bases lining up with TRBD1. CDR3 length equals 17 residues. The germline CDR1 and CDR2 sequences are SGHVS and FQNEAQ. J lost 5 bases, V lost 1 base, and 7 bases had no gene match.

V and J are TRBV7-9 and TRBJ2-7; 11 nucleotides align to TRBD2. Germline V gene lookup returns CDR1 SEHNR and CDR2 FQNEAQ (reference sequence). Germline trimming cut 3 bases from V and 1 base from J; bases unmatched to any gene: 5. The CDR3 runs to 16 residues. The DNA of the CDR3 is TGTGCCAGCAGCTTGATTAGCGGGGGGGAATCCTACGAGCAGTACTTC. Protein sequence: CASSLISGGESYEQYF.

The table lists this clone with a few counts. The chain recombines TRBV28 with TRBJ1-5, with 10 bases fitting TRBD1. This CDR3 has 15 residues. After removal of 4 bases from V and 6 bases from J, the junction contained 6 bases not matched to a gene. Per the germline V gene, CDR1 is MDHEN and CDR2 is SYDVKM. CDR3 DNA: TGTGCCAGCAGTTGGGACAGGGGCCCCCCTCAGCCCCAGCATTTT. Translated, it gives CASSWDRGPPQPQHF.

This rearrangement joins TRBV28 to TRBJ2-7, with 8 positions matching TRBD1. V lost 7 bases and J lost 2; bases outside the gene matches: 4. This CDR3 comprises 13 residues. CDR1 is MDHEN, CDR2 SYDVKM, per germline. CDR3 residues: CASTSDRAYEQYF. In DNA, the CDR3 is TGTGCCAGCACCTCGGACAGGGCCTACGAGCAGTACTTC. The complete variable domain, with remaining parts taken from reference TRBV28 and TRBJ2-7, reads DVKVTQSSRYLVKRTGEKVFLECVQDMDHENMFWYRQDPGLGLRLIYFSYDVKMKEKGDIPEGYSVSREKKERFSLILESASTNQTSMYLCASTSDRAYEQYFGPGTRLTVT.